This T cell receptor beta chain was identified in a study of blood T cell repertoires in COVID-19. TCRdb's copy holds only in-frame clones and misses some; the assay was immunoSEQ multiplex PCR. The sample lists more than 25,000 clones; roughly four fifths were seen once. V lost 3 bases and J lost 1; bases outside the gene matches: 5. The CDR3 length is 15 residues. CDR1 MDHEN and CDR2 SYDVKM come from the germline V gene. The specimen sequenced was peripheral blood. This clonotype was sampled from a woman older than 75 with acute or convalescent COVID-19. The chain combines TRBV28 with TRBJ2-7; 8 nucleotides match TRBD2. The CDR3 sequence: CASSLGLAGSYEQYF. Written as DNA, the CDR3 is TGTGCCAGCAGTTTGGGGCTAGCGGGTTCCTACGAGCAGTACTTC. Full variable domain (remainder filled in from reference TRBV28 and TRBJ2-7): DVKVTQSSRYLVKRTGEKVFLECVQDMDHENMFWYRQDPGLGLRLIYFSYDVKMKEKGDIPEGYSVSREKKERFSLILESASTNQTSMYLCASSLGLAGSYEQYFGPGTRLTVT.